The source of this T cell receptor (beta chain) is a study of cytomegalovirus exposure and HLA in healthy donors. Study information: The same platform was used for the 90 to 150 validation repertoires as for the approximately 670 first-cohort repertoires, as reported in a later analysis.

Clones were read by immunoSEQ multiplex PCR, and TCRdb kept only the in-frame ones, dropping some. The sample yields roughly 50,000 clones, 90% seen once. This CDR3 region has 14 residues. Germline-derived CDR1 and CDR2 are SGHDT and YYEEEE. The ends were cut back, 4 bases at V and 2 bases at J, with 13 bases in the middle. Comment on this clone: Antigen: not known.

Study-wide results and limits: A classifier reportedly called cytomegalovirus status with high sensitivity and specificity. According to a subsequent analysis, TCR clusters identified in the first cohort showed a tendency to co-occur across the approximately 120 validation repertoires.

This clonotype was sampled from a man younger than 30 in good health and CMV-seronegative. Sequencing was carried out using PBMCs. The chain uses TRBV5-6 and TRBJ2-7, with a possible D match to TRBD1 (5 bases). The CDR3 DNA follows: TGTGCCAGCAGCCAGAAGGGGATTGCCTACGAGCAGTACTTC. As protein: CASSQKGIAYEQYF.